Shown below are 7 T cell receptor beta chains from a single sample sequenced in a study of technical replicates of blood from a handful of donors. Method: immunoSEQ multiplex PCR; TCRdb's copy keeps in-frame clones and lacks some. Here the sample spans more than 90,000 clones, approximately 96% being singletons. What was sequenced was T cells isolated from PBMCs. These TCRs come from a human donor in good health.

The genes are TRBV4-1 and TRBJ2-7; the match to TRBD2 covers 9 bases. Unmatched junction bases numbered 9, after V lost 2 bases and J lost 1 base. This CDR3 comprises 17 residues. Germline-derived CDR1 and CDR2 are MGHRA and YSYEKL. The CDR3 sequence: CASSQIRLAVSSYEQYF. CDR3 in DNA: TGCGCCAGCAGCCAAATAAGACTAGCGGTATCGTCCTACGAGCAGTACTTC.

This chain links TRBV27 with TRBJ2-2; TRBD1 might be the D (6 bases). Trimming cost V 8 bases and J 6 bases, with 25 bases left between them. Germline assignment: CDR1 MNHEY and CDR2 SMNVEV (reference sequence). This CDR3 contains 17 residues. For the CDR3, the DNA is TGTGCCAGCCGACCGATGACAGGCCGGTGGCTCGCCGGGGAGCTGTTTTTT. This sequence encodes CASRPMTGRWLAGELFF.

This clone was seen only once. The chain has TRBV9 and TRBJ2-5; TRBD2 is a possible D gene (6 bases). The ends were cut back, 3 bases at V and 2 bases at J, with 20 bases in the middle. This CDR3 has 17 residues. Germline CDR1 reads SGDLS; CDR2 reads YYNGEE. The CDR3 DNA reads TGTGCCAGCAGCGCCGAGGGGAGGTCCCCTTTACAAGAGACCCAGTACTTC. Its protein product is CASSAEGRSPLQETQYF.

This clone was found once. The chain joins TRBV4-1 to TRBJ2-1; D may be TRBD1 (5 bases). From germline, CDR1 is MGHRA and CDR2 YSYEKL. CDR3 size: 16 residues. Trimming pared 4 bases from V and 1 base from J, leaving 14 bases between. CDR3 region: CASSLLSGRSYNEQFF. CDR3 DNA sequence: TGCGCCAGCAGCCTACTTTCAGGGCGTTCCTACAATGAGCAGTTCTTC.

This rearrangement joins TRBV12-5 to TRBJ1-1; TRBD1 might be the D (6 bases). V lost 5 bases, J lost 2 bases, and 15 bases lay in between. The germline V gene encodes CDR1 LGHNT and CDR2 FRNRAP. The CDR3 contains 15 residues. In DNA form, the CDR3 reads TGTGCTAGTGGTCCCCCCGGGGGGCTCAACACTGAAGCTTTCTTT. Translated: CASGPPGGLNTEAFF.

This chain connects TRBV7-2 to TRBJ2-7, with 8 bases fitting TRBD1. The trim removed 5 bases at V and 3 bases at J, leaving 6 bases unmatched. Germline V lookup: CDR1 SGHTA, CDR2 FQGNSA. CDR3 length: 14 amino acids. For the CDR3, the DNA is TGTGCCAGCAGCCTCACCGGGACAGGCTACGAGCAGTACTTC. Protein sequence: CASSLTGTGYEQYF.

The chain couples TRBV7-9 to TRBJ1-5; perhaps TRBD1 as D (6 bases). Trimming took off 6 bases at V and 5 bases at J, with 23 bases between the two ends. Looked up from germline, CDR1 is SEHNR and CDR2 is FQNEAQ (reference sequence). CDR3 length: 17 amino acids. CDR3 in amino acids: CASSQLGARGMDQPQHF. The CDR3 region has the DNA TGTGCCAGCAGTCAATTGGGGGCTCGAGGTATGGATCAGCCCCAGCATTTT.